This T cell receptor beta chain is from a study of blood T cell repertoires in COVID-19. The wider study: Sites in the United States, Italy and Spain provided acute and convalescent COVID-19 samples. In each case, the material was cDNA or gDNA derived from T cells, B-cell-depleted T cells, or PBMCs.

The V gene's germline CDR1 is SGHAT and CDR2 FQNNGV. Trimming took 5 bases from V and 4 from J, leaving 24 bases between them. The CDR3 loop spans 19 amino acids. Per the original methods: Scientists estimated how many nucleated cells there were by amplifying reference gene primers. Only in-frame clones appear in the TCRdb table, and some are missing; sequencing was by immunoSEQ multiplex PCR. V and J calls and clone size are given by that table; D and trimming were obtained from the DNA. The sample records 150,000 or so clones, 85% to 90% being singletons. The sequenced material came from peripheral blood. This chain connects TRBV11-2 to TRBJ1-6; D is possibly TRBD1 (5 bases). The receptor was isolated from a middle-aged woman with acute or convalescent COVID-19. The CDR3 DNA reads as TGTGCCAGCAGCCCTAGGGTTAGGGGCAAGGGGTGGTATAATTCACCCCTCCACTTT. This codes for CASSPRVRGKGWYNSPLHF.